The source of this T cell receptor (beta chain) is a study of blood T cell repertoires in COVID-19. The wider study: The cDNA or gDNA used as material had been derived from T cells, B-cell-depleted T cells, or PBMCs.

The CDR3 contains 14 residues. The germline V gene has CDR1 MNHEY and CDR2 SVGAGI. The ends lost 6 bases at V and 8 bases at J; junction bases unmatched: 13. This clone was found once. TCRdb keeps only in-frame clones here, not all; method: immunoSEQ multiplex PCR. This table holds around 100,000 clones, about 86% found once. The chain carries TRBV6-5 and TRBJ2-7; 7 nucleotides match TRBD2. Input material: peripheral blood. The TCR sequence derives from a man older than 75 with acute or convalescent COVID-19. The CDR3 bases are TGTGCCAGCAGCAAGACTAGCACTACTATCCAGCAGTACTTC. This codes for CASSKTSTTIQQYF.